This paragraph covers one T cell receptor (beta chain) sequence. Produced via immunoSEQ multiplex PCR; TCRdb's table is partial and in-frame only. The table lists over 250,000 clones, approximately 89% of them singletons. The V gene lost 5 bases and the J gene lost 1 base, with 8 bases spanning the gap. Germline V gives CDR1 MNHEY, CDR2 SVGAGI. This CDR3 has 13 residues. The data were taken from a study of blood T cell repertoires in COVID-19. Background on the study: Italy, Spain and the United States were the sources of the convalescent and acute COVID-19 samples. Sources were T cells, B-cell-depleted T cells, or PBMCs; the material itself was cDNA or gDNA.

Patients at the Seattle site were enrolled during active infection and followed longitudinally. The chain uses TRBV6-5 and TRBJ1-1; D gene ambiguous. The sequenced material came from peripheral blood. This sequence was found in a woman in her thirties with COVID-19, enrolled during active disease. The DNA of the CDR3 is TGTGCCAGCAGTCTGACGGGGAACACTGAAGCTTTCTTT. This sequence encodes CASSLTGNTEAFF.